This T cell receptor beta chain was profiled in a study of OX40 agonist ivuxolimab in advanced cancers. Notes on the research overall: Ivuxolimab was an agonistic, fully human IgG2 monoclonal antibody directed against OX40 (CD134), a costimulatory receptor. Intravenous ivuxolimab was administered to patients every 2 weeks at six dose levels: 0.01, 0.1, 0.3, 1.5, 3 and 10 mg/kg. Of the approximately 50 dose-escalation patients, hepatocellular carcinoma was present in approximately 20, melanoma in approximately 15, renal cell carcinoma in 9 and head and neck cancer in 9. The dose-escalation cohort was around 83% male with a mean age of 60 years, ranging from roughly 20 to 80. Patients were allowed to have had prior anti-PD-1, anti-PD-L1 or anti-CTLA-4 therapy, and 40% of the dose-escalation patients had been treated with checkpoint inhibitors. Partial responses occurred in three dose-escalation patients: two with cutaneous melanoma and one with hepatocellular carcinoma. Peripheral TCRbeta sequencing aimed to test whether ivuxolimab altered TCR sequence diversity and caused clonal T-cell expansion. The paper covers the monotherapy dose-escalation part of the phase I ivuxolimab trial, which included N ≈ 50 patients.

The paper as a whole reports these results and caveats: In partial responders in the 0.1-3.0 mg/kg groups, normalized peripheral clonal expansion was found to be among the lowest, especially among CD8+ T cells. Low levels of normalized T-cell clonal expansion were also seen in some nonresponding patients. At doses from 0.1 to 3.0 mg/kg, clonal expansion was seen in both CD4+ and CD8+ blood T cells between baseline and week 6. After ivuxolimab, more expanded clones were found on average in CD8+ T cells than in CD4+ T cells. The antigen specificity of the peripheral T cells that underwent clonal expansion was not determined.

Points on this clone: This clone's antigen is unknown. No qualities accompany the bases; no much larger clone lies one base away.

V ends up 0 bases short and J 9 bases short, with an unmatched junction base count of 4. The germline V gene sets CDR1 to SGHTS and CDR2 to YDEGEE. The CDR3 spans 14 residues, from the cysteine through the phenylalanine. Only the CDR3 DNA stays, 42 bases, in frame from base 1. The trial excluded patients who had a history of autoimmune disease or were on systemic immunosuppression. Peripheral blood for TCR sequencing was collected from all dose cohorts at baseline, on cycle 4 day 1, and on cycle 7 day 1. Samples came from an open-label, multicenter, first-in-human phase I dose-escalation trial of ivuxolimab. Adults with locally advanced or metastatic head and neck squamous cell, hepatocellular, melanoma or renal cell carcinoma were enrolled in the trial. Before TCR sequencing, CD4+ T cells and CD8+ T cells from peripheral blood were sorted into separate populations. Genomic DNA was extracted from sorted cells for sequencing of the TCRbeta CDR3 region. The immunoSEQ Assay was used to sequence the TCRbeta CDR3 regions. What TCRdb holds here is the immuneACCESS table cut down to in-frame rearrangements. Part of the clones is not present; checked against another copy, under half of the missing clones reflect an unresolved V gene, and the others are unexplained. The sample yields just under 65,000 clones; roughly nine tenths were counted once. The top ten constitute about a tenth of the sample.

This chain is built from TRBV5-8 and TRBJ2-4, with 9 junctional bases fitting TRBD2. The sequence came from an adult with an advanced solid tumor such as melanoma, head and neck, liver or kidney cancer. Sequencing was performed on CD4+ or CD8+ T cells sorted from blood, taken in a trial of the OX40 agonist ivuxolimab. CDR3 protein: CASSLERGEGIQYF. The DNA sequence is TGTGCCAGCAGCTTGGAGCGGGGGGAAGGCATTCAGTACTTC.